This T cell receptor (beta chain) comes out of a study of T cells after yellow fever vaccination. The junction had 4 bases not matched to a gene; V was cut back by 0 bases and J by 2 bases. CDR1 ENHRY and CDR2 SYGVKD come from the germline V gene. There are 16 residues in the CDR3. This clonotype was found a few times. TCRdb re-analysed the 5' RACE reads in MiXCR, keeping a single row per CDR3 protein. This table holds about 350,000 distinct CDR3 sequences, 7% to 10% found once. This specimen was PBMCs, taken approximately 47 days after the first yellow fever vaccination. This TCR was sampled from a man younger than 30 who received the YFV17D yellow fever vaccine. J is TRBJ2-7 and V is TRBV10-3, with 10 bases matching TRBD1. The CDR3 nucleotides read TGTGCCATCAGTGAGTCCGGGGGGACAGGGGCCTACGAGCAGTACTTC. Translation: CAISESGGTGAYEQYF.